This TCR beta chain was sequenced in a study of blood T cell repertoires in COVID-19. Produced via immunoSEQ multiplex PCR; TCRdb's table is partial and in-frame only. Of fewer than 200,000 clones in the sample, over 75% are singletons; the top ten hold around 2.7%. In germline, CDR1 is ENHRY, CDR2 SYGVKD. The CDR3 consists of 12 residues. The V end was cut by 10 bases, the J end by 4 bases, with 11 bases between. The chain recombines TRBV10-3 with TRBJ1-5, with D possibly matching TRBD1 (6 bases). The sample taken for sequencing was peripheral blood. This clonotype was obtained from a man between 40 and 49 years old with active or convalescent COVID-19. CDR3 sequence: CATGTPNQPQHF. CDR3 DNA sequence: TGTGCCACTGGGACACCTAATCAGCCCCAGCATTTT.